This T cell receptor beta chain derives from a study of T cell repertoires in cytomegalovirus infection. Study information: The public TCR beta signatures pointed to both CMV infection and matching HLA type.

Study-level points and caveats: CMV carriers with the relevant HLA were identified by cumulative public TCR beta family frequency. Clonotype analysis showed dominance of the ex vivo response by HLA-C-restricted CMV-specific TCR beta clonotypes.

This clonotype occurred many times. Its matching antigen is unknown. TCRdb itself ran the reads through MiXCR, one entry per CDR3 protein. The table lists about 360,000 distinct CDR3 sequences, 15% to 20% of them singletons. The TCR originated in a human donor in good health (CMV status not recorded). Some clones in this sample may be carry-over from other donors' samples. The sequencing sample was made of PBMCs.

In DNA form, the CDR3 reads TGTGCCAGCAGCTTGGGAAGAGATACGCAGTATTTT. Translating it yields CASSLGRDTQYF. The rearrangement uses TRBV7-2 and TRBJ2-3; D remains ambiguous. CDR3 length: 12 amino acids. Germline V gene data show CDR1 as SGHTA and CDR2 as FQGNSA. V was trimmed by 3 bases and J by 5 bases, leaving 6 bases between them. The full variable domain, its missing parts supplied by reference TRBV7-2 and TRBJ2-3, is GAGVSQSPSNKVTEKGKDVELRCDPISGHTALYWYRQSLGQGLEFLIYFQGNSAPDKSGLPSDRFSAERTGGSVSTLTIQRTQQEDSAVYLCASSLGRDTQYFGPGTRLTVL.